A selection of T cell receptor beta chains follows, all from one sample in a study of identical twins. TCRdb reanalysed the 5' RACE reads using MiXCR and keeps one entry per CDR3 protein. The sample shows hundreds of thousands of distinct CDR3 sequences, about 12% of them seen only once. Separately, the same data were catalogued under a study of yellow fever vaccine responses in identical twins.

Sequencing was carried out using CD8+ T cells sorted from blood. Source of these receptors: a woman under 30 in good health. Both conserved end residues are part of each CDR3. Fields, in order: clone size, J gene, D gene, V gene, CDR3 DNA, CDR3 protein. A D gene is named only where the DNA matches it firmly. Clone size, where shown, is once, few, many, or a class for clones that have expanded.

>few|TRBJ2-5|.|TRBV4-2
TGTGCCAGCAGCCAAGTAGGTGCCCCCCGCGTGACCCAGTACTTC
CASSQVGAPRVTQYF
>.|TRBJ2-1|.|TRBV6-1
TGTGCCAGCAGCTCCCCGGGTAGCATTGTAAATGAGCAGTTCTTC
CASSSPGSIVNEQFF
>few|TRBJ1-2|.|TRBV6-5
TGTGCCAACCCGGACTCCAACTATGGCTACACCTTC
CANPDSNYGYTF
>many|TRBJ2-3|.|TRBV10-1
TGCGCCAGCAGTCCTGGCCGAAGCACAGATACGCAGTATTTT
CASSPGRSTDTQYF
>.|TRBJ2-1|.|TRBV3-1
TGTGCCAGCAGCCAAGAGTACGGGAACTCCTACAATGAGCAGTTCTTC
CASSQEYGNSYNEQFF
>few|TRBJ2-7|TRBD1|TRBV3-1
TGTGCCAGCAGCCAAGATAGTAGGACAGGGTCCTACGAGCAGTACTTC
CASSQDSRTGSYEQYF
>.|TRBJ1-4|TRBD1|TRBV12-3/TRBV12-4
TGTGCCAGCACCGCGGACAGGATTAATGAAAAACTGTTTTTT
CASTADRINEKLFF
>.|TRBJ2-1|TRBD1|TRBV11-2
TGTGCCAGCAGCTTAAACGACAGGGAATCCTACAATGAGCAGTTCTTC
CASSLNDRESYNEQFF
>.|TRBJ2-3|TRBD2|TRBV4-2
TGTGCCAGCAGCCAAGTTCCCCTAGCGGGGGGCACAGATACGCAGTATTTT
CASSQVPLAGGTDTQYF
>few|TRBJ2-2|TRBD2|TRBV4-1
TGCGCCAGCAGCAAGTCCCTAGCGGGAGGGCTCACCGGGGAGCTGTTTTTT
CASSKSLAGGLTGELFF
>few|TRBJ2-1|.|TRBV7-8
TGTGCCAGCAGCTTAGAGTCTGCACTAGTAGTCTACAATGAGCAGTTCTTC
CASSLESALVVYNEQFF
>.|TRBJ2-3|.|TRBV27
TGTGCCAGCAGCAGGGACACGCGCACAGATACGCAGTATTTT
CASSRDTRTDTQYF
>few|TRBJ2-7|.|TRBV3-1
TGTGCCAGCAGCCAAGAAACCAGCGGCTACGAGCAGTACTTC
CASSQETSGYEQYF
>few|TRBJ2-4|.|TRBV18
TGTGCCAGCTCACCAGTTTCGGACAACCCAGCCAAAAACATTCAGTACTTC
CASSPVSDNPAKNIQYF
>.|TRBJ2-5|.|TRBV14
TGTGCCAGCAGCCAAGGGGTGGGGCAAGAGACCCAGTACTTC
CASSQGVGQETQYF
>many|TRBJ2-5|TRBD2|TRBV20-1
TGCAGTGCCTCGACTAGCGGCACCCAAGAGACCCAGTACTTC
CSASTSGTQETQYF
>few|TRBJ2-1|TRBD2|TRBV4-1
TGCGCCAGCAGCCATCCCACTAGCGGGCCCTACAATGAGCAGTTCTTC
CASSHPTSGPYNEQFF
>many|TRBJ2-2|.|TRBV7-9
TGTGCCAGCAGCCCAATCACCGGGGAGCTGTTTTTT
CASSPITGELFF
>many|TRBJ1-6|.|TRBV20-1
TGCAGTGCAAGAAGGATAGAGAGCTCCTATAATTCACCCCTCCACTTT
CSARRIESSYNSPLHF
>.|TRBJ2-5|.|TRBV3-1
TGTGCCAGCAGCCAAGGTCCATCCCAGGACTTC
CASSQGPSQDF